A selection of T cell receptor beta chains follows, all from one sample in a study of CD8 T cells in Susac syndrome. TCRdb re-called the immunoSEQ multiplex PCR reads through MiXCR, storing one row per CDR3 protein. This sample has under 200,000 distinct CDR3 sequences, with roughly 90% found just once. Specimen: CD4+ T cells from PBMCs. Every receptor here comes from a human donor with Susac syndrome. The CDR3 runs from the conserved cysteine through the conserved F or W. D genes are given only for firm matches. Clone sizes are given selectively: once, few, many, or a class where the clone is expanded.

CDR3 DNA	CDR3 protein	clone size	CDR3 length	V gene	J gene	D gene
TGTGCCAGTTCCGAGACTAGCGGGATTACAGATACGCAGTATTTT	CASSETSGITDTQYF	.	15	TRBV9	TRBJ2-3	TRBD2
TGCAGCGTTGAAGGTACAGCAATGAACACTGAAGCTTTCTTT	CSVEGTAMNTEAFF	.	14	TRBV29-1	TRBJ1-1	.
TGTGCCAGCACTCTATACAATGAGCAGTTCTTC	CASTLYNEQFF	.	11	TRBV7-2	TRBJ2-1	.
TGTGCCAGCAGCCGAGAGGGGGGACAGGTGACAGTCTACGAGCAGTACTTC	CASSREGGQVTVYEQYF	.	17	TRBV6-1	TRBJ2-7	TRBD1
TGCAGTGCTAGAGGGACAGGGGGTACTCAGCCCCAGCATTTT	CSARGTGGTQPQHF	.	14	TRBV20-1	TRBJ1-5	TRBD1
TGCAGTGCTAGCCCCGCTAGCGGGGGGAACACCGGGGAGCTGTTTTTT	CSASPASGGNTGELFF	.	16	TRBV20-1	TRBJ2-2	TRBD2
TGCAGTGCTGGATTAGATAGCGGGAGGGCGGGGGAGCAGTACTTC	CSAGLDSGRAGEQYF	few	15	TRBV20-1	TRBJ2-7	TRBD2
TGCAGTGCTACCGCTCGGGCACATGACGGGACTAGCGGGAGATTCCCCGAGCAGTACTTC	CSATARAHDGTSGRFPEQYF	.	20	TRBV20-1	TRBJ2-7	TRBD2
TGTGCCAGCAGTTTACGGGCAGATTCTAGCAATCAGCCCCAGCATTTT	CASSLRADSSNQPQHF	.	16	TRBV27	TRBJ1-5	.
TGTGCCAGCAGTCCCCACAACAGGCTAGCTAACTATGGCTACACCTTC	CASSPHNRLANYGYTF	.	16	TRBV2	TRBJ1-2	.
TGTGCCATACAGCTTGCAGCGAACACCGGGGAGCTGTTTTTT	CAIQLAANTGELFF	.	14	TRBV12-3/TRBV12-4	TRBJ2-2	.
TGTGCCAGCAGCCACAGACTAGCGGGGCTAAGCTCTGGGGCCAACGTCCTGACTTTC	CASSHRLAGLSSGANVLTF	.	19	TRBV14	TRBJ2-6	TRBD2
TGCAGTGCTTTAGCGGGAGGATCCTCCAATGAGCAGTTCTTC	CSALAGGSSNEQFF	.	14	TRBV20-1	TRBJ2-1	TRBD2
TGTGCCAGCAGCATCGGTCTAGGTGAAAAACTGTTTTTT	CASSIGLGEKLFF	.	13	TRBV6-4	TRBJ1-4	.
TGTGCCAGTGTGAGTAGACTAAATAACTACGAGCAGTACTTC	CASVSRLNNYEQYF	.	14	TRBV5-8	TRBJ2-7	.
TGTGCCAGCAGCCCAGCCGAGACAGTCTCCTACGAGCAGTACTTC	CASSPAETVSYEQYF	.	15	TRBV14	TRBJ2-7	.
TGTGCCAGCAGCCGTCCTGGGGGGGTCGGGGAATCAGGCTACACCTTC	CASSRPGGVGESGYTF	.	16	TRBV7-9	TRBJ1-2	.
TGCGCCAATGGGCCAGGCTCCTACGAGCAGTACTTC	CANGPGSYEQYF	.	12	TRBV10-2	TRBJ2-7	.
TGTGCCAGCAGCCAAGAGAGGGGTCTAGGCACTGAAGCTTTCTTT	CASSQERGLGTEAFF	.	15	TRBV4-2	TRBJ1-1	.
TGTGCCAGCAGTGAAGTTCGGTTTAGGGAGACCCAGTACTTC	CASSEVRFRETQYF	.	14	TRBV6-1	TRBJ2-5	.
TGTGCCAGCCGGGGAAGGGGGAACACCGGGGAGCTGTTTTTT	CASRGRGNTGELFF	.	14	TRBV27	TRBJ2-2	.
TGCAGTGCTCCGGGACAGGGGTCTGAAGCTTTCTTT	CSAPGQGSEAFF	.	12	TRBV20-1	TRBJ1-1	TRBD1
TGTGCCAGCAGTTACGGGGGTGGGGAATCGGAAGCTTTCTTT	CASSYGGGESEAFF	.	14	TRBV6-5	TRBJ1-1	.
TGTGCCAGCAGCCTTAGGGGAGCCAACGAGCAGTACTTC	CASSLRGANEQYF	few	13	TRBV5-4	TRBJ2-7	.
TGTGCCAGTAGTACGGGACAGGGGGCACGGCAGTACTTC	CASSTGQGARQYF	.	13	TRBV19	TRBJ2-7	TRBD1
TGCGCCAGCAGCGACCGACTAGCGGGAGGTAATGAGCAGTTCTTC	CASSDRLAGGNEQFF	.	15	TRBV5-1	TRBJ2-1	TRBD2
TGTGCCAGCAGTGAAGCACTAGTATCTTACGAGCAGTACTTC	CASSEALVSYEQYF	.	14	TRBV6-1	TRBJ2-7	.
TGCAGTGCTAGGGGAGCCGGCACAGATACGCAGTATTTT	CSARGAGTDTQYF	.	13	TRBV20-1	TRBJ2-3	.
TGTGCCAGCAAAAGTACAGGGACTGAAGCTTTCTTT	CASKSTGTEAFF	.	12	TRBV2	TRBJ1-1	.
TGTGCCAGTGGGGGGAGCTACGAGCAGTACTTC	CASGGSYEQYF	few	11	TRBV19	TRBJ2-7	.
TGTGCCAGCAGTTTTGAGTACGAGCAGTACTTC	CASSFEYEQYF	.	11	TRBV12-3/TRBV12-4	TRBJ2-7	.
TGTGCTAGTGCCCTTAATCCGGAGACCCAGTACTTC	CASALNPETQYF	.	12	TRBV12-5	TRBJ2-5	.
TGCGCCAGCAATATTGACAGGGGGAACGATGGCTACACCTTC	CASNIDRGNDGYTF	.	14	TRBV5-1	TRBJ1-2	TRBD1
TGTGCCAGCAGTCCCCCGGGGGGCAAAGAGACCCAGTACTTC	CASSPPGGKETQYF	.	14	TRBV27	TRBJ2-5	.
TGCACTACAGCGCCCGGGGGTGACACTGAAGCTTTCTTT	CTTAPGGDTEAFF	.	13	TRBV1	TRBJ1-1	.
TGCAGTGCTAGAGGCGAAGCCAGGGGAGGGGGCGGCTACACCTTC	CSARGEARGGGGYTF	.	15	TRBV20-1	TRBJ1-2	TRBD1
TGTGCCAGCAGCCAAGATCTTGGGTTTGCGTCTGGAGAAAAACTGTTTTTT	CASSQDLGFASGEKLFF	.	17	TRBV14	TRBJ1-4	.
TGTGCCAGCAGCCAAGCCCCCGGGACCCACAATCAGCCCCAGCATTTT	CASSQAPGTHNQPQHF	.	16	TRBV3-1	TRBJ1-5	.
TGTGCCAGCAGCCAAATGAAGGGGGGACAGGGGGCCGATGAGCAGTTCTTC	CASSQMKGGQGADEQFF	.	17	TRBV3-1	TRBJ2-1	TRBD1
TGTGCCAGCAGTGAAGCTGAGCGAAGTGAGCAGTTCTTC	CASSEAERSEQFF	.	13	TRBV6-1	TRBJ2-1	.
TGTGCCAGCAGCCAGAGGACCGAGCAGTACTTC	CASSQRTEQYF	.	11	TRBV13	TRBJ2-7	.
TGTGCCAGCAGTTTAATGGGGGGGGCTAATTCACCCCTCCACTTT	CASSLMGGANSPLHF	.	15	TRBV27	TRBJ1-6	.
TGTGCCAGCAGCCGACCTGGGACAGGGCATTCACCCCTCCACTTT	CASSRPGTGHSPLHF	.	15	TRBV14	TRBJ1-6	TRBD1
TGCGCCAGCAGCCAAGTATCATTGAACACCATATATTTT	CASSQVSLNTIYF	.	13	TRBV4-1	TRBJ1-3	.
TGCAGTGCTAAAATTGGGACGGTGGGTGTCAATCAGCCCCAGCATTTT	CSAKIGTVGVNQPQHF	.	16	TRBV20-1	TRBJ1-5	.
TGCGCCAGCAGCTACATAGCGGGATCCTACAATGAGCAGTTCTTC	CASSYIAGSYNEQFF	.	15	TRBV5-1	TRBJ2-1	TRBD2